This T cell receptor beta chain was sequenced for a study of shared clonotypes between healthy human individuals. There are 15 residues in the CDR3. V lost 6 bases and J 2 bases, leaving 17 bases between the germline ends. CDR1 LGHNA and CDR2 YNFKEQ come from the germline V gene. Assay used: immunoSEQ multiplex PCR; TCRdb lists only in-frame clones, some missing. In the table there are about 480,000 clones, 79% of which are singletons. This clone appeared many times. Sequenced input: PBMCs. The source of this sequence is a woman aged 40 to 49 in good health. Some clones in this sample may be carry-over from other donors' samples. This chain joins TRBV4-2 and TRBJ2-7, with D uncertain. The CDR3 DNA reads TGTGCCAGCAGTTTCCTCCGCTACTCACCCTACGAGCAGTACTTC. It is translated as CASSFLRYSPYEQYF.